This is a list of T cell receptor beta chains from one sample in a study of metastatic and nonmetastatic thyroid tumors. TCRdb re-clonotyped the PCR reads through MiXCR. The sample has 11,000 or so clones, approximately 30% seen once. The sequenced sample consisted of adjacent normal tissue. The receptors were gathered from a male donor with papillary thyroid cancer or a benign thyroid nodule (not recorded which). Some clones in this sample may be carry-over from other donors' samples. CDR3s include the opening cysteine and the closing phenylalanine or tryptophan. D genes are given only for firm matches. The size of a clone is reported for some rows only, either as once, few or many, or as a class for expanded clones.

>.|TRBJ2-5|TRBD1|TRBV6-6
CASSYSTGGRETQYF
TGTGCCAGCAGTTACTCGACAGGGGGCAGGGAGACCCAGTACTTC
>few|TRBJ2-5|.|TRBV2
CASSGGRQNQETQYF
TGTGCCAGCAGTGGGGGAAGACAGAACCAAGAGACACAGTACTTC
>few|TRBJ2-1|TRBD2|TRBV7-2
CASKTSGGQNNEQFF
TGTGCCAGCAAGACTAGCGGGGGCCAGAACAATGAGCAGTTCTTC
>.|TRBJ1-2|.|TRBV10-3
CAIGQTGTDGYTF
TGTGCCATCGGGCAGACAGGTACGGATGGCTACACCTTC
>.|TRBJ2-7|.|TRBV5-6
CATTQWGRPYEQYF
TGTGCCACCACTCAGTGGGGAAGGCCCTACGAGCAGTACTTC
>few|TRBJ1-2|.|TRBV6-1
CASSDSRNYGYTF
TGTGCCAGCAGTGACAGCAGAAACTATGGCTACACCTTC
>many|TRBJ1-2|.|TRBV4-1
CASSQDPGNNYGYTF
TGCGCCAGCAGCCAAGACCCAGGGAATAACTATGGCTACACCTTC
>few|TRBJ1-1|TRBD1|TRBV6-1
CASSERGTAPNTEAFF
TGTGCCAGCAGTGAAAGGGGGACAGCCCCGAACACTGAAGCTTTCTTT
>few|TRBJ2-5|.|TRBV28
CASSARRETQYF
TGTGCCAGCAGTGCCAGGCGAGAGACCCAGTACTTC
>.|TRBJ2-1|TRBD2|TRBV7-3
CASSSNGREASSYNEQFF
TGTGCCAGCAGCTCTAACGGGCGGGAGGCCAGCTCCTACAATGAGCAGTTCTTC
>medium-sized|TRBJ2-7|.|TRBV11-3
CASSLYNRVYEQYF
TGTGCCAGCAGCCTATATAACAGGGTCTACGAGCAGTACTTC
>many|TRBJ1-2|.|TRBV12-3/TRBV12-4
CASSFGAGGYTF
TGTGCCAGCAGTTTTGGCGCAGGGGGCTACACCTTC
>.|TRBJ2-2|.|TRBV27
CASRPQGNTGELFF
TGTGCCAGCAGGCCACAGGGGAACACCGGGGAGCTGTTTTTT
>few|TRBJ2-3|.|TRBV7-6
CASSPWGELTSTDTQYF
TGTGCCAGCAGCCCGTGGGGGGAGTTAACTAGCACAGATACGCAGTATTTT
>.|TRBJ2-3|TRBD1|TRBV7-3
CASSLRQGVRDTQYF
TGTGCCAGCAGCCTCCGACAGGGAGTGAGAGATACGCAGTATTTT
>.|TRBJ1-4|.|TRBV7-8
CASSRGEGSVEKLFF
TGTGCCAGCAGCCGGGGGGAGGGCTCGGTTGAAAAACTGTTTTTT
>few|TRBJ1-1|.|TRBV27
CASSSTRSLGYTESFF
TGTGCCAGCAGCTCCACTAGGTCCCTGGGATACACTGAATCTTTCTTT
>.|TRBJ2-3|TRBD1|TRBV12-3/TRBV12-4
CASSRSTTTGNTDTQYF
TGTGCCAGCAGCCGAAGTACGACGACAGGGAACACAGATACGCAGTATTTT
>medium-sized|TRBJ2-3|TRBD2|TRBV6-2/TRBV6-3
CASSSPRLADTQYF
TGTGCCAGCAGTTCGCCCCGACTAGCGGATACGCAGTATTTT
>few|TRBJ2-7|TRBD1|TRBV2
CASSGTGGYYEQYF
TGTGCCAGCAGTGGGACAGGGGGTTACTACGAGCAGTACTTC
>few|TRBJ2-3|TRBD2|TRBV19
CASGLAGSTDTQYF
TGTGCCAGCGGACTAGCGGGTAGCACAGATACGCAGTATTTT
>few|TRBJ2-7|.|TRBV2
CASSGEVRKMGEQYF
TGTGCCAGCAGCGGAGAGGTCCGGAAAATGGGTGAGCAGTACTTC
>few|TRBJ2-7|TRBD2|TRBV20-1
CSAPRTTGGYYEQYF
TGCAGTGCCCCCCGTACAACGGGGGGTTACTACGAGCAGTACTTC
>.|TRBJ2-7|TRBD1|TRBV28
CASTHPGQGLYEQYF
TGTGCCAGCACCCACCCGGGACAGGGCCTCTACGAGCAGTACTTC
>.|TRBJ2-1|.|TRBV27
CASSTRTGPNEQFF
TGTGCCAGCAGCACGAGGACCGGACCCAATGAGCAGTTCTTC
>.|TRBJ1-6|.|TRBV3-1
CASSQSTSSPLHF
TGTGCCAGCAGCCAAAGCACTAGTTCACCCCTCCACTTT
>.|TRBJ2-1|TRBD2|TRBV5-1
CASSSGLAGWEQFF
TGCGCCAGCAGCTCCGGACTAGCGGGATGGGAGCAGTTCTTC
>.|TRBJ2-5|.|TRBV20-1
CSASTTGKGPETQYF
TGCAGTGCTAGTACGACCGGGAAAGGGCCGGAGACCCAGTACTTC
>medium-sized|TRBJ2-7|TRBD2|TRBV12-3/TRBV12-4
CASSPSAGMSSYEQYF
TGTGCCAGCAGTCCCTCAGCGGGGATGAGCTCCTACGAGCAGTACTTC
>few|TRBJ1-6|TRBD1|TRBV19
CASSTRTGVTYNSPLHF
TGTGCCAGTAGTACCAGGACAGGGGTAACCTATAATTCACCCCTCCACTTT
>few|TRBJ1-2|TRBD1|TRBV5-4
CASSLGVSPGQGADGYTF
TGTGCCAGCAGCTTGGGGGTGTCGCCGGGACAGGGGGCTGATGGCTACACCTTC
>.|TRBJ1-5|.|TRBV30
CAWSALHQPQHF
TGTGCCTGGAGTGCCCTCCATCAGCCCCAGCATTTT
>many|TRBJ2-5|.|TRBV3-1
CASSQSARTQYF
TGTGCCAGCAGCCAATCCGCCCGGACCCAGTACTTC
>many|TRBJ1-2|.|TRBV6-1
CASSTGTSLKGYGYTF
TGTGCCAGCAGTACTGGAACAAGCCTCAAGGGGTATGGCTACACCTTC
>once|TRBJ1-1|.|TRBV20-1
CSAWGGGNTEAFF
TGCAGTGCTTGGGGTGGGGGGAACACTGAAGCTTTCTTT
>.|TRBJ2-7|.|TRBV19
CASSRDSNPYEQYF
TGTGCCAGTAGCCGGGACTCCAACCCCTACGAGCAGTACTTC
>medium-sized|TRBJ2-3|TRBD2|TRBV7-3
CASSSGLVFADTQYF
TGTGCCAGCAGCTCAGGACTAGTCTTTGCAGATACGCAGTATTTT
>many|TRBJ2-2|.|TRBV6-1
CASRKGGLNTGELFF
TGTGCCAGCAGAAAGGGCGGTTTGAACACCGGGGAGCTGTTTTTT
>few|TRBJ2-1|TRBD1|TRBV6-2/TRBV6-3
CASTKEGANEQFF
TGTGCCAGCACCAAAGAGGGGGCGAATGAGCAGTTCTTC
>.|TRBJ2-1|TRBD1|TRBV10-1
CASSEQGVSKEQFF
TGCGCAAGCAGTGAACAGGGGGTTTCAAAGGAACAGTTCTTC
>.|TRBJ2-3|.|TRBV28
CASSLAPAADTQYF
TGTGCCAGCAGTTTAGCTCCGGCCGCAGATACGCAGTATTTT
>many|TRBJ2-7|.|TRBV3-1
CASSWIGYEQYF
TGTGCCAGCAGCTGGATCGGCTACGAGCAGTACTTC
>.|TRBJ1-1|.|TRBV2
CASSEVEGTEAFF
TGTGCCAGCAGTGAAGTCGAGGGCACTGAAGCTTTCTTT
>medium-sized|TRBJ1-1|.|TRBV10-3
CAINGGAIGTEAFF
TGTGCCATCAATGGGGGCGCGATTGGGACTGAAGCTTTCTTT
>medium-sized|TRBJ1-1|TRBD1|TRBV19
CASRTGGTEAFF
TGTGCCAGTAGGACAGGGGGCACTGAAGCTTTCTTT
>few|TRBJ1-5|TRBD1|TRBV14
CASSQARDRGRSNQPQHF
TGTGCCAGCAGCCAAGCCCGGGACAGGGGCCGGAGCAATCAGCCCCAGCATTTT
>.|TRBJ1-1|TRBD1|TRBV5-1
CASSLASGGTEAFF
TGCGCCAGCAGCTTGGCCTCAGGGGGCACTGAAGCTTTCTTT
>medium-sized|TRBJ1-1|.|TRBV12-5
CASGLDKSGVGTEAFF
TGTGCTAGTGGTTTAGATAAATCCGGGGTGGGCACTGAAGCTTTCTTT
>many|TRBJ2-7|TRBD2|TRBV4-1
CASSQDRASAGESYEQYF
TGCGCCAGCAGCCAAGATCGGGCTAGCGCGGGAGAATCCTACGAGCAGTACTTC
>.|TRBJ2-7|.|TRBV4-1
CASSQEPGGSYEQYF
TGCGCCAGCAGCCAAGAGCCCGGGGGCTCCTACGAGCAGTACTTC
>.|TRBJ2-1|.|TRBV6-4
CASSAEGVGEQFF
TGTGCCAGCAGTGCGGAGGGAGTGGGTGAGCAGTTCTTC
>few|TRBJ2-7|.|TRBV5-4
CASSIRGALSYEQYF
TGTGCCAGCAGCATTCGGGGGGCCCTCTCCTACGAGCAGTACTTC
>medium-sized|TRBJ1-1|TRBD1|TRBV6-5
CASSYSTGGTEAFF
TGTGCCAGCAGTTACTCGACAGGGGGCACTGAAGCTTTCTTT
>.|TRBJ1-1|.|TRBV6-5
CASSYGDGAAFF
TGTGCCAGCAGTTACGGGGATGGGGCAGCTTTCTTT
>.|TRBJ2-7|TRBD2|TRBV6-1
CASSEGRGGPYEQYF
TGTGCCAGCAGTGAAGGGCGGGGGGGCCCGTACGAGCAGTACTTC
>.|TRBJ2-1|TRBD2|TRBV18
CASSPILRGGRNNEQFF
TGTGCCAGCTCACCAATCCTTCGGGGGGGCCGGAACAATGAGCAGTTCTTC
>.|TRBJ2-3|.|TRBV20-1
CSARDSRGPDTQYF
TGCAGTGCTAGAGATTCCCGGGGTCCAGATACGCAGTATTTT